The next 11 T cell receptor beta chains were all read from a single sample in a study of shared clonotypes between healthy human individuals. CD8 cells regarded as naive lacked CD45RO, were positively chosen for CCR7, and omitted terminally differentiated effector memory CD45RA+ cells. The assay was immunoSEQ multiplex PCR, and TCRdb's table has in-frame clones only and misses some. The sample yields approximately 1.9 million clones, 90% to 95% seen once. Sequenced input: naive CD8+ T cells from PBMCs. These receptors all stem from a man younger than 35 in good health. Some clones in this sample may be carry-over from other donors' samples.

The V call is TRBV19, the J call TRBJ1-2; 7 bases match TRBD1. Unmatched junction bases numbered 9, after V lost 4 bases and J lost 4 bases. Germline V gene lookup returns CDR1 LNHDA and CDR2 SQIVND (reference sequence). CDR3 length equals 15 residues. CDR3 sequence reads: CASSSRTTGLYGYTF. CDR3 nucleotides: TGTGCCAGTAGTAGCCGGACGACAGGGCTCTATGGCTACACCTTC.

The chain is built from TRBV9 and TRBJ2-1, with 7 nucleotides matching TRBD2. This CDR3 has 14 residues. J was trimmed by 7 bases and V by 0 bases; bases with no gene match: 4. Germline V lookup: CDR1 SGDLS, CDR2 YYNGEE. The CDR3 nucleotides read TGTGCCAGCAGCGTAGAAGTGGGAGGGAATGAGCAGTTCTTC. This translates into CASSVEVGGNEQFF.

On this clone: The identical CDR3 is also encoded by other nucleotide sequences in the sample. This chain links TRBV7-9 with TRBJ2-2; D gene uncertain. V was pared by 0 bases and J by 8 bases, with 1 base between. The CDR3 loop spans 11 amino acids. The germline CDR1 and CDR2 sequences are SEHNR and FQNEAQ (reference sequence). In DNA form, the CDR3 reads TGTGCCAGCAGCTTAGCGGGGGAGCTGTTTTTT. Its translation: CASSLAGELFF.

The chain employs TRBV27 and TRBJ2-5; tentatively, D is TRBD2 (7 bases). With 4 bases removed from V and 5 bases from J, the gap between germline ends came to 26 bases. Germline V gene lookup returns CDR1 MNHEY and CDR2 SMNVEV (reference sequence). The CDR3 extends over 18 amino acids. CDR3: CASSSYGVGGAPRETQYF. CDR3 sequence (DNA): TGTGCCAGCAGTTCATATGGGGTTGGGGGGGCGCCCCGTGAGACCCAGTACTTC.

CDR3 DNA sequence: TGTGCCAGCACCTTGACGGGAGTCAATGAGCAGTTCTTC. This gives the protein CASTLTGVNEQFF. The rearrangement joins TRBV28 to TRBJ2-1; D is possibly TRBD2 (6 bases). Germline V CDR1 and CDR2: MDHEN, SYDVKM. The V end lost 7 bases, the J end lost 6 bases, and 13 bases lay between the germline ends. The CDR3 is 13 amino acids.

The chain combines TRBV4-1 with TRBJ2-7, with 8 bases that match TRBD2. This CDR3 is built from 16 residues. The V segment lost 1 base and the J segment 0 bases; nucleotides outside the gene matches: 5. CDR1 and CDR2 (germline): MGHRA, YSYEKL. The CDR3 coding sequence is TGCGCCAGCAGCCAAGGACTAGCGCCAAGCTCCTACGAGCAGTACTTC. It is translated as CASSQGLAPSSYEQYF.

This rearrangement joins TRBV6-1 to TRBJ2-7; possible D gene TRBD1, 6 bases. This CDR3 comprises 15 residues. V lost 2 bases and J 3 bases, leaving 14 bases between the germline ends. Germline V lookup: CDR1 MNHNS, CDR2 SASEGT. CDR3 sequence (DNA): TGTGCCAGCAGTGAACGTTATGGGGGCATCTACGAGCAGTACTTC. This encodes CASSERYGGIYEQYF.

This chain uses TRBV11-2 with TRBJ2-7; D is undetermined. Germline CDR1 SGHAT, CDR2 FQNNGV. Trimming left V 1 base short and J 6 bases short, with 10 bases between. This CDR3 has 13 amino acids. This CDR3 is CASSLGPGREQYF. The CDR3 nucleotides read TGTGCCAGCAGCTTAGGACCGGGCCGCGAGCAGTACTTC.

This chain connects TRBV2 to TRBJ2-7; TRBD2 might be the D (6 bases). The ends were cut back, 10 bases at V and 5 bases at J, with 18 bases in the middle. From germline, CDR1 is SNHLY and CDR2 FYNNEI. The CDR3 contains 13 residues. CDR3 in amino acids: CATRLVPSHEQYF. In DNA, the CDR3 is TGTGCCACGCGACTAGTTCCTTCCCACGAGCAGTACTTC.

This rearrangement joins TRBV29-1 to TRBJ1-1; 7 positions match TRBD1. The CDR3 consists of 13 residues. Germline loops: CDR1 SQVTM, CDR2 ANQGSEA. V lost 4 bases to trimming and J lost 0 bases; unmatched junction nucleotides: 2. In DNA, the CDR3 is TGCAGCGTTGCAGGGGGGGTGAACACTGAAGCTTTCTTT. Translated: CSVAGGVNTEAFF.

This sequence joins TRBV9 and TRBJ2-1, with TRBD2 matching 9 bases. The length of the CDR3 is 14 residues. CDR1 is SGDLS, CDR2 YYNGEE, per germline. The trim removed 4 bases at V and 5 bases at J, leaving 4 bases unmatched. The CDR3 DNA reads as TGTGCCAGCAGCATCCGGACTAGCGACAATGAGCAGTTCTTC. Translation: CASSIRTSDNEQFF.